This TCR beta chain was identified during a study of Graves' ophthalmopathy and Graves' hyperthyroidism. Findings of the study overall: Among expanded thyroid clonotypes above 0.001 frequency, most also occurred in blood.

RNA transcripts yielded amplified TCR beta CDR3 regions. A first-round RT-PCR used HTBI primers, followed by a second-round multiplex PCR. MiXCR was run by TCRdb on the multiplex PCR reads, yielding one entry per CDR3 protein. Of about 480,000 distinct CDR3 sequences in the sample, 14% were seen once. This clonotype was seen many times. Its specificity is not known. Per germline, CDR1 SGHAT and CDR2 FQNNGV. V was clipped by 1 base and J by 4 bases, with 7 bases between them. This CDR3 has 13 amino acids. Donors with ophthalmopathy: moderate-to-severe activity, CAS ≥3, NOSPECS ≥4, duration under 3 months.

The chain combines TRBV11-2 with TRBJ1-2; no clear D gene. This clonotype was sampled from a woman aged 30 to 39 with Graves' ophthalmopathy. The sequencing sample was made of blood. CDR3 sequence (DNA): TGTGCCAGCAGCTTAGGTGGGCCCTATGGCTACACCTTC. Protein product: CASSLGGPYGYTF.